This TCR beta chain was retrieved from a study of T cell responses to AZD1222 COVID-19 vaccine (dated by TCRdb to the early 2020s). Describing the broader study: AZD1222 recipients with second doses at about 4 weeks or about 12 weeks were pooled, because spike-specific TCR depth and breadth did not differ between schedules. Trial participants were enrolled by age into subgroups of 18-55, 56-69 and 70-plus years, and roughly 160, 29 and 62 TCR-sequenced participants, respectively, were included in these subgroups. A total of 233 trial participants underwent TCR sequencing, of whom about 200 had received two doses of AZD1222 and about 26 had received two doses of the MenACWY control vaccine.

The CDR3 regions of human TCRbeta chains were analyzed by immunosequencing. Concerning the study's data processing: TCRs in the repertoires were matched against a reference library of SARS-CoV-2-specific TCRs that had been generated with the MIRA antigen-specificity platform. Breadth meant the fraction of unique TCRs that were SARS-CoV-2-associated, whereas depth meant the fraction of total T cells that were SARS-CoV-2-associated. Each spike-specific TCR was assigned to its reactive spike region and to a CD4 or CD8 class using the MIRA data. Log10-transformed breadth and depth values were compared by one-way ANOVA with Sidak's multiple comparisons tests. The table comes from immuneACCESS by way of TCRdb, which keeps in-frame sequences with V and J called. Part of the clones is missing from these tables; in studies checked, under half for an unresolved V gene and the rest for unknown reasons. That table is the source of V, J and clone size, and D and trimming were worked out from the DNA. The sample yields about 120,000 clones; approximately 88% were counted once. The ten largest account for roughly 4% of the sample.

With respect to this clone: No antigen is known for it. The sample holds no much larger clone one base away, and base qualities are not on file.

The time point label here, explained by the study, means: baseline before first vaccination. Vaccinee samples came from UK trials COV001 and COV002, including a single-blind randomized controlled phase 2/3 trial of AZD1222 (ChAdOx1 nCoV-19) in healthy adults. For TCRbeta chain sequencing, PBMC samples from trial participants were taken at day 0 and at day 28 after the second dose. Points the paper makes about the study in general: In the small 56-69-year group, the increase in depth fell short of significance, most likely because of low power. Vaccine-associated CD4 TCRs spanned the whole spike protein, with dominant responses in regions 160-218 and 743-854. Reportedly, close to half of the unique spike-specific TCRs recognized epitopes lying outside the regions that are mutated in the B.1.351 and B.1.1.7 variants. Conclusions about previously exposed vaccinees are limited because only six or seven AZD1222 recipients were SARS-CoV-2 seropositive at baseline. Participants were mostly white British, with more females than males. The authors suggested clonal diversity may have been underestimated. After two AZD1222 doses, spike-specific TCR breadth and depth were significantly higher than at day 0 and than in MenACWY recipients. Because no samples from the day 14 peak response were available, repertoires could be characterized only after the peak T cell response.

According to the germline V gene, CDR1 reads SNHLY and CDR2 reads FYNNEI. Trimming removed 10 bases from V and 7 bases from J; the gene matches leave 8 bases unexplained. The CDR3 measures 12 amino acids from cysteine to phenylalanine. The sequence is cut down to CDR3 DNA, 36 bases in frame from base 1. The V gene is TRBV2 and the J gene is TRBJ1-1; 8 of the junction bases match TRBD1. The specimen comprised peripheral blood, sampled on day 0 of AZD1222 vaccination. The sequence was collected from an adult in good health. The CDR3 in this case is CATRTGYIEAFF. The DNA sequence is TGTGCCACCCGGACAGGGTATATTGAAGCTTTCTTT.